This T cell receptor (beta chain) appears in the sequencing data of a study of blood T cell repertoires in COVID-19. Measured with immunoSEQ multiplex PCR; TCRdb has only the in-frame clones, and not every one. The sample records some 400,000 clones, about nine tenths being singletons. This CDR3 is built from 16 residues. The V end lost 3 bases, the J end lost 1 base, and 15 bases lay between the germline ends. Germline values: CDR1 WNHNN, CDR2 SYGVQD (reference sequence). The specimen was PBMCs or T cells enriched from blood (not recorded which). This receptor was identified in a woman between 25 and 40 years old who had recovered from COVID-19. The V call is TRBV10-1, the J call TRBJ1-1; the D gene is possibly TRBD1 (5 bases). The CDR3 loop is CASSEEWRGTNTEAFF. The CDR3 bases are TGCGCCAGCAGTGAAGAGTGGCGGGGGACGAACACTGAAGCTTTCTTT.